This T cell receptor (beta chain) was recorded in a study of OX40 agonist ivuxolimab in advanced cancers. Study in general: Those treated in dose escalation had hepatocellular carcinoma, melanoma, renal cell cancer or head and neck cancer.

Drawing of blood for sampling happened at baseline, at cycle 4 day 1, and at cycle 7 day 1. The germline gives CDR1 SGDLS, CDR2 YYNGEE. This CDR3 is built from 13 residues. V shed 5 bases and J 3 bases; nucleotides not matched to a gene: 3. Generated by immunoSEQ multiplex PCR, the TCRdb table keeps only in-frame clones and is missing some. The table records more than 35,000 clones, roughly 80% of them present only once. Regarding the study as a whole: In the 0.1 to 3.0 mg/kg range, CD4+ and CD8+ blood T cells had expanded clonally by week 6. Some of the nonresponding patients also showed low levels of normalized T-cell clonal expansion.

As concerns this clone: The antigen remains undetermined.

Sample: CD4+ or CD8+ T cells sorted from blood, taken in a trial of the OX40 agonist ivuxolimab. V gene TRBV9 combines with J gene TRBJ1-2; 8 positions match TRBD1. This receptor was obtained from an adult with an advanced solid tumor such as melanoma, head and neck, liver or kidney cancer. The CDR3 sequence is CASRGTGDYGYTF. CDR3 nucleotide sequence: TGTGCCAGCAGGGGGACAGGAGACTATGGCTACACCTTC.